The following is a T cell receptor (beta chain) sequence with its context. Construction of TCR beta libraries relied on iRepertoire HTBI primers and on Arm-PCR targeting CDR3 regions. In the study's own analysis: Overall, samples carried around 68 TRBV and some 15 TRBJ segments. MiXCR, run by TCRdb on the multiplex PCR reads, gives a single entry per CDR3 protein. The V and J calls and clone size come from TCRdb's table, not from the authors' own analysis. Seen here are a few hundred thousand distinct CDR3 sequences, approximately 16% observed once, and the top ten hold 30%. This sample was included in a study of regulatory T cells in long-lasting Graves disease. As to time point: newly diagnosed GD, antithyroid drugs for less than 3 months. TCR sequences were obtained from RNA taken from PBMCs. From germline, CDR1 is SGHTA and CDR2 FQGNSA. This CDR3 region has 16 residues. Germline trimming cut 1 base from V and 0 bases from J; bases unmatched to any gene: 5.

This sample was also put to use in a study of T cells in Graves' hyperthyroidism and ophthalmopathy. That report adds: Graves' hyperthyroidism was deemed stable absent ophthalmopathy progression within 18 months. Diagnosing involved the use of clinical symptoms, serum thyroxine and TRAb, thyroid ultrasound and orbital computed tomography. RT-PCR in the first round (using the HTBI primer set) targeted the TCR CDR3.

The chain carries TRBV7-2 and TRBJ2-5, with 7 bases fitting TRBD1. The origin of this receptor is a man between 40 and 49 years old with Graves disease. This material consisted of peripheral blood mononuclear cells (PBMCs), taken at new diagnosis, from a patient treated with antithyroid drugs. Here the CDR3 DNA reads TGTGCCAGCAGCTTAGACAGGGGATCTCACCAAGAGACCCAGTACTTC. This sequence encodes CASSLDRGSHQETQYF.